This T cell receptor beta chain was profiled in a study of T cells in narcolepsy. At the level of the study: Healthy controls were enrolled alongside patients with narcolepsy type 1 or type 2. Study findings and constraints: Reportedly, autoreactive clonotypes were serially detected in patients' blood but not controls'. Autoreactive HCRT-specific and TRIB2-specific clonotypes were marked in same-patient CSF-versus-blood CD4+ comparisons.

Details on this clone: The antigen is not known.

Some clones are missing from TCRdb's copy, which holds only in-frame ones; the method was immunoSEQ multiplex PCR. The sample has 18,000 or so clones; just over 85% are singletons. The CDR3 length is 14 residues. Trimming took 0 bases from V and 5 from J, leaving 13 bases between them. Germline V CDR1 and CDR2: GTSNPN, SVGIG (reference sequence). This sequence was found in a human donor in good health. Source material: memory (CD45RA-) CD4+ T cells from blood. The rearrangement uses TRBV30 and TRBJ1-1, with D possibly being TRBD1 (6 bases). The CDR3 here is CAWSVMGALTEAFF. CDR3 bases: TGTGCCTGGAGTGTAATGGGGGCGCTAACTGAAGCTTTCTTT.